The 8 T cell receptor beta chains listed next were all sequenced from one sample in a study of T cell changes during pregnancy in multiple sclerosis. Clones were read by immunoSEQ multiplex PCR, and TCRdb kept only the in-frame ones, dropping some. The table has tens of thousands of clones, under 95% seen once. The sample here was peripheral blood, taken in the third trimester of pregnancy. The receptors stem from a female donor with multiple sclerosis, enrolled in a pregnancy study.

The CDR3 DNA sequence: TGTGCCAGCAGCTTGAGCAGGGGTAGTTTTCACGAGCAGTACTTC. Its protein is CASSLSRGSFHEQYF. V is TRBV5-4 and J is TRBJ2-7, with D tentatively TRBD1 (6 bases). The CDR3 extends over 15 amino acids. Germline loops: CDR1 SGHNT, CDR2 YYREEE (reference sequence). V gave up 1 base and J gave up 5 bases, with 16 bases separating them.

This rearrangement joins TRBV6-5 to TRBJ2-5, with 7 bases lining up with TRBD2. The CDR3 totals 15 residues. Trimming took 6 bases from V and 4 from J; bases not matched to a gene: 11. CDR1 and CDR2 (germline): MNHEY, SVGAGI. The CDR3 sequence: CASSSLGGVGETQYF. The CDR3 DNA reads as TGTGCCAGCAGCTCACTGGGAGGGGTGGGAGAGACCCAGTACTTC.

The V and J genes are TRBV27 and TRBJ2-5; 7 positions match TRBD2. The V gene's germline CDR1 is MNHEY and CDR2 SMNVEV (reference sequence). The V segment lost 5 bases and the J segment 3 bases; nucleotides outside the gene matches: 3. CDR3 length: 13 amino acids. CDR3 in amino acids: CASSRDYEETQYF. The DNA of the CDR3 is TGTGCCAGCAGTCGGGACTACGAAGAGACCCAGTACTTC.

A note on this clone: Within the sample, other DNA sequences also encode this same CDR3. J is TRBJ1-4 and V is TRBV6-5; TRBD1 agrees at 9 bases. V lost 2 bases to trimming and J lost 8 bases; unmatched junction nucleotides: 3. Germline CDR1 is MNHEY and CDR2 is SVGAGI. CDR3 length equals 14 residues. The DNA for the CDR3 is TGTGCCAGCAGTTACGGACAGGGGTACGAAAAACTGTTTTTT. Amino acid sequence: CASSYGQGYEKLFF.

The chain combines TRBV5-1 with TRBJ1-4; D uncertain. The germline V gene encodes CDR1 SGHRS and CDR2 YFSETQ. This CDR3 has 15 residues. Between the trimmed V and J ends, which lost 2 bases and 0 bases, there was a span of 8 bases. The CDR3 nucleotides are TGCGCCAGCAGCTTCGGGTCCGCAACTAATGAAAAACTGTTTTTT. Protein sequence: CASSFGSATNEKLFF.

This clone has just one count. The gene calls are TRBV10-1 and TRBJ2-3; TRBD1 agrees at 7 bases. This CDR3 is 13 amino acids long. Germline-derived CDR1 and CDR2 are WNHNN and SYGVQD (reference sequence). V was clipped by 6 bases and J by 4 bases; unmatched bases: 4. In nucleotides, the CDR3 is TGCGCCAGCAGCGCGACAGGGCCAGATACGCAGTATTTT. Translation: CASSATGPDTQYF.

The rearrangement joins TRBV2 to TRBJ2-2, with 9 bases that match TRBD2. J lost 1 base, V lost 6 bases, and 6 bases had no gene match. This CDR3 is 16 amino acids long. Germline CDR1 reads SNHLY; CDR2 reads FYNNEI. The CDR3 sequence: CASRTYSGGNTGELFF. As DNA, the CDR3 is TGTGCCAGCAGGACCTATAGCGGGGGGAACACCGGGGAGCTGTTTTTT. Using reference TRBV2 and TRBJ2-2 for the parts outside the CDR3, the full variable domain is EPEVTQTPSHQVTQMGQEVILRCVPISNHLYFYWYRQILGQKVEFLVSFYNNEISEKSEIFDDQFSVERPDGSNFTLKIRSTKLEDSAMYFCASRTYSGGNTGELFFGEGSRLTVL.

The chain recombines TRBV7-2 with TRBJ1-2; possibly TRBD1 for D (6 bases). The V end lost 5 bases, the J end lost 3 bases, and 10 bases lay between the germline ends. The CDR3 loop spans 13 amino acids. Per germline, CDR1 SGHTA and CDR2 FQGNSA. The CDR3 DNA follows: TGTGCCAGCAGCCTAACAGGGTACTATGGCTACACCTTC. Amino acid sequence: CASSLTGYYGYTF.